These T cell receptor beta chains were read from a single sample in a study of T-cell memory formation after mild COVID-19. TCRdb processed the 5' RACE reads anew with MiXCR; each CDR3 protein has one entry. The data contain around 390,000 distinct CDR3 sequences, approximately 15% of them singletons. Sequenced input: PBMCs or a T cell subset sorted from them (not recorded which). The receptors stem from a man between 18 and 29 years old who had mild COVID-19 (a few samples of this study predate the infection). Cell type and time point are not known. The CDR3 runs from the conserved cysteine through the conserved F or W. D genes are given only for firm matches. Not every row has a clone size; where given, it reads once, few, many or a size class.

>TRBJ2-1|few|-|TRBV4-3
TGCGCCAGCAGCCAGGCCCAGCGGGCGGGATTTAATGAGCAGTTCTTC
CASSQAQRAGFNEQFF
>TRBJ2-7|-|TRBD2|TRBV2
TGTGCCAGCAGGGGGGAGGGCTTCTACGAGCAGTACTTC
CASRGEGFYEQYF
>TRBJ2-5|few|-|TRBV9
TGTGCCAGCAGCCCCCGGCGAGCAGAGCAAGAGACCCAGTACTTC
CASSPRRAEQETQYF
>TRBJ1-2|-|-|TRBV5-1
TGCGCCAGCAGCCCAGAGGGGGGCACGGCCTATGGCTACACCTTC
CASSPEGGTAYGYTF
>TRBJ2-3|-|-|TRBV7-9
TGTGCCAGGGATAGCGGAGTCACAGATACGCAGTATTTT
CARDSGVTDTQYF
>TRBJ1-4|-|TRBD1|TRBV27
TGTGCCAGCAGTTTACACCAGCTCGACAGGGGGCGAGGCGAAAAACTGTTTTTT
CASSLHQLDRGRGEKLFF
>TRBJ1-2|-|TRBD1|TRBV7-2
TGTGCCAGCAGCTTAGTCAGGGGGGCGGCCTATGGCTACACCTTC
CASSLVRGAAYGYTF
>TRBJ2-1|-|-|TRBV7-2
TGTGCCAGCAGCTCCATGGACGGCAATGAGCAGTTCTTC
CASSSMDGNEQFF
>TRBJ2-3|few|-|TRBV19
TGTGCCAGTAGTAGACCGGGTAAGGATACGCAGTATTTT
CASSRPGKDTQYF
>TRBJ1-1|-|TRBD1|TRBV9
TGTGCCAGCAGCGTAGTTACAACAGGGGGGGCTTTCTTT
CASSVVTTGGAFF
>TRBJ1-5|-|-|TRBV20-1
TGCAGTGCTAGAGACTACCTACAGGAAATTTCTCGCAGGGGCAATCAGCCCCAGCATTTT
CSARDYLQEISRRGNQPQHF
>TRBJ2-3|few|TRBD2|TRBV5-1
TGCGCCAGCAAGCCCGTAAGCGGGGGGGCAATAGATACGCAGTATTTT
CASKPVSGGAIDTQYF
>TRBJ2-3|-|TRBD2|TRBV6-5
TGTGCCAGCAGCCGGACTAGCGTGGATCTCACACCTCGGACAGATACGCAGTATTTT
CASSRTSVDLTPRTDTQYF
>TRBJ1-2|-|TRBD1|TRBV3-1
TGTGCCAGCACCCCGATGCAGGGGGCATTCTATGGCTACACCTTC
CASTPMQGAFYGYTF
>TRBJ1-1|-|-|TRBV18
TGTGCCAGCTCAAGTGGGAGCCCCGGGGAGAACACTGAAGCTTTCTTT
CASSSGSPGENTEAFF
>TRBJ2-5|-|TRBD2|TRBV4-1
TGCGCCAGCAGCCCCCGGGTACAAGGGACTAGCGGACAAGAGACCCAGTACTTC
CASSPRVQGTSGQETQYF